The T cell receptor (beta chain) under discussion was sequenced for a study of chemoradiotherapy in HPV16-positive cancers. The table came from immunoSEQ multiplex PCR; TCRdb's copy has only in-frame clones and leaves some out. The table includes 750 to 850 clones, approximately 86% detected once. The source was tumor tissue, collected from a patient who underwent chemoradiotherapy. The receptors derive from a human donor with HPV-associated anogenital cancer.

V gene TRBV10-1 combines with J gene TRBJ2-7, with D perhaps TRBD2 (6 bases). Germline assignment: CDR1 WNHNN and CDR2 SYGVQD (reference sequence). The V end lost 4 bases, the J end lost 6 bases, and 7 bases lay between the germline ends. The CDR3 spans 11 residues. The DNA of the CDR3 is TGCGCCAGCAGTGCAGCGGGCGAGCAGTACTTC. Its translation is CASSAAGEQYF.